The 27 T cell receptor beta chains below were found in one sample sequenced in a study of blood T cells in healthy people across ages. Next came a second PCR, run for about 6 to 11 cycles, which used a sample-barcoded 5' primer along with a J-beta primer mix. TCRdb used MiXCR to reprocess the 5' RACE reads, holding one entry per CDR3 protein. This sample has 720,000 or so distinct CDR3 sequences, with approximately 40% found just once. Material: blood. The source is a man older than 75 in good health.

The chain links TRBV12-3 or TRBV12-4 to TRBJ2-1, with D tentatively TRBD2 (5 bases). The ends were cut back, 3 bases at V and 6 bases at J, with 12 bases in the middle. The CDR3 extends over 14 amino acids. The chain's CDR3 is CASSLEAPLNEQFF. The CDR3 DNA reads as TGTGCCAGCAGTTTGGAGGCCCCCCTCAATGAGCAGTTCTTC.

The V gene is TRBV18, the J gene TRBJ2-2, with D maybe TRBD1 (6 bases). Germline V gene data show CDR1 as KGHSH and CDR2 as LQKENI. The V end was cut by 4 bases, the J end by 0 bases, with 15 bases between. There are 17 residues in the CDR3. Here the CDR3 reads CASSRSSGTTNTGELFF. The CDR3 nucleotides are TGTGCCAGCTCACGAAGTTCCGGGACAACGAACACCGGGGAGCTGTTTTTT.

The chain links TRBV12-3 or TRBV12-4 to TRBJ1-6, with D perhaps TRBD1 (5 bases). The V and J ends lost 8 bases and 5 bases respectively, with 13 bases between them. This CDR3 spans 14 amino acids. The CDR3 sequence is CASQIYRNNSPLHF. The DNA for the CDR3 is TGTGCCAGCCAAATCTACAGGAATAATTCACCCCTCCACTTT.

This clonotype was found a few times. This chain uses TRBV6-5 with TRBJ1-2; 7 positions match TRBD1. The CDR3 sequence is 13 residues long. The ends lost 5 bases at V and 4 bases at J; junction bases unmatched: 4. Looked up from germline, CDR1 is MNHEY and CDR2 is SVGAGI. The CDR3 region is CASSRNRGYGYTF. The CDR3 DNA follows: TGTGCCAGCAGTCGCAACAGGGGCTATGGCTACACCTTC.

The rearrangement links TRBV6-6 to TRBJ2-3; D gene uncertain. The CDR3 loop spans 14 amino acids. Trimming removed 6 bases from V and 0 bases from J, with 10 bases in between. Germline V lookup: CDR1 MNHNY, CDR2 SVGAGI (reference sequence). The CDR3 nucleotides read TGTGCCAGCAGCTCGCAAGCCAGCACAGATACGCAGTATTTT. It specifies CASSSQASTDTQYF.

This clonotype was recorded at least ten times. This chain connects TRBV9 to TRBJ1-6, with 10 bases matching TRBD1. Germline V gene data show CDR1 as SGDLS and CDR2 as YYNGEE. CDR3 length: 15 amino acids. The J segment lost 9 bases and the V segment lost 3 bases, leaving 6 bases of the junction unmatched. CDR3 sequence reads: CASSEFRDRGSPLHF. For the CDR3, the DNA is TGTGCCAGCAGCGAGTTTCGGGACAGGGGTTCACCCCTCCACTTT.

The CDR3 DNA reads TGCGCCAGCAGCCGTGGGACAGGGGCGGATGGCTACACCTTC. Protein sequence: CASSRGTGADGYTF. The rearrangement uses TRBV5-1 and TRBJ1-2, with 10 bases lining up with TRBD1. CDR3 length equals 14 residues. The V gene's germline CDR1 is SGHRS and CDR2 YFSETQ. Germline trimming cut 4 bases from V and 6 bases from J; bases unmatched to any gene: 6.

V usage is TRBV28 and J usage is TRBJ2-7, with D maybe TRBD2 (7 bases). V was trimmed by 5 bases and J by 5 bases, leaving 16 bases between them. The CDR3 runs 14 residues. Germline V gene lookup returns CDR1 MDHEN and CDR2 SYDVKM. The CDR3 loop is CASSISGGQNEQYF. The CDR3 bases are TGTGCCAGCAGTATATCGGGAGGACAGAACGAGCAGTACTTC.

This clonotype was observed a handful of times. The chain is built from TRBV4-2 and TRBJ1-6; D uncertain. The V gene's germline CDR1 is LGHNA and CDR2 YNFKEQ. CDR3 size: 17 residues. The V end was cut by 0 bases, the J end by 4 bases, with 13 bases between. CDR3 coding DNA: TGTGCCAGCAGCCAAGATGACTCCAACACGTATAATTCACCCCTCCACTTT. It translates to CASSQDDSNTYNSPLHF.

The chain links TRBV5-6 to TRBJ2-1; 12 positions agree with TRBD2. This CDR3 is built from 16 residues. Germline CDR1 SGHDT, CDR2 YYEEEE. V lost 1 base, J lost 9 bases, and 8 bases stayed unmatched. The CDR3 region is CASSLRGLAGIGEQFF. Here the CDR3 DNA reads TGTGCCAGCAGCTTGCGGGGACTAGCGGGTATCGGTGAGCAGTTCTTC.

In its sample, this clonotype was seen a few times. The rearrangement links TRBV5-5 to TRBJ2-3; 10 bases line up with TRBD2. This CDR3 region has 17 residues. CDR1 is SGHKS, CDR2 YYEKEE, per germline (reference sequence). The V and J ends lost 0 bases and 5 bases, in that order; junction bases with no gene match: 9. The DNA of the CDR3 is TGTGCCAGCAGCTTGGCCGGGGTAGCGGGGGGTCAAGATACGCAGTATTTT. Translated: CASSLAGVAGGQDTQYF.

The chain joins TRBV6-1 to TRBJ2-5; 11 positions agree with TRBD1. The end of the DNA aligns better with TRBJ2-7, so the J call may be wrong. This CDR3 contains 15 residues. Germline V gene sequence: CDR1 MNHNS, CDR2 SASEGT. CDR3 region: CASRQGRDRGSEQYF. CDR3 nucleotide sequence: TGTGCCAGCAGACAAGGCAGGGACAGGGGGAGCGAGCAGTACTTC.

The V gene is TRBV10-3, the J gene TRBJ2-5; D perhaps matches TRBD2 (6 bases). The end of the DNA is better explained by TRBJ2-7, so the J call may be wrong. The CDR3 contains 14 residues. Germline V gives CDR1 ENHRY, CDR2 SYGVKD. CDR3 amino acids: CAISAGRDGGEQYF. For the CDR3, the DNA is TGTGCCATCAGTGCGGGGCGGGATGGGGGCGAGCAGTACTTC.

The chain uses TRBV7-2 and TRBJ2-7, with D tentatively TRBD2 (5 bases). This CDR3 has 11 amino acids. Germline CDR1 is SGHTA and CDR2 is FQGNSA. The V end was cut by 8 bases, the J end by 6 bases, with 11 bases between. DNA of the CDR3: TGTGCCAGCGGCCCCGGGGTCGAGCAGTACTTC. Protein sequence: CASGPGVEQYF.

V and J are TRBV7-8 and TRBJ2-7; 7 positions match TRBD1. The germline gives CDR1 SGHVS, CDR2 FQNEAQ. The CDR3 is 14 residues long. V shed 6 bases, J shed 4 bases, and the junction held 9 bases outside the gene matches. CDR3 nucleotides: TGTGCCAGCAGTGGACAGGCTCACCTTTACGAGCAGTACTTC. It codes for CASSGQAHLYEQYF.

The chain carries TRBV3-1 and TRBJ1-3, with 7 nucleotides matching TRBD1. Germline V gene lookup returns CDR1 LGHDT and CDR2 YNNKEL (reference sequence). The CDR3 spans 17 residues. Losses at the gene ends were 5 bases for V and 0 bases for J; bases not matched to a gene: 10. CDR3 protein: CASSKTPGQISGNTIYF. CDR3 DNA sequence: TGTGCCAGCAGCAAGACTCCGGGACAGATCTCTGGAAACACCATATATTTT. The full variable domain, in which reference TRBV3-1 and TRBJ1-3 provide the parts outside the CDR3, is DTAVSQTPKYLVTQMGNDKSIKCEQNLGHDTMYWYKQDSKKFLKIMFSYNNKELIINETVPNRFSPKSPDKAHLNLHINSLELGDSAVYFCASSKTPGQISGNTIYFGEGSWLTVV.

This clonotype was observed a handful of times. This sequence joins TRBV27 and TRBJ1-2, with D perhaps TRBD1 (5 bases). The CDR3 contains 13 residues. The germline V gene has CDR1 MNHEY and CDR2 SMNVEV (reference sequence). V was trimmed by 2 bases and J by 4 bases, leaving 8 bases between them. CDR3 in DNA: TGTGCCAGCAGTTTACAGGGTACCTATGGCTACACCTTC. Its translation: CASSLQGTYGYTF.

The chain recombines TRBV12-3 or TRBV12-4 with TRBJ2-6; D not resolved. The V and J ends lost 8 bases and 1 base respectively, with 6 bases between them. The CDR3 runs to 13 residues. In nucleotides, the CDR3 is TGTGCCAGCCAGTTATCTGGGGCCAACGTCCTGACTTTC. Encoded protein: CASQLSGANVLTF.

CDR3 sequence reads: CASSQETGSTSYEQYF. The CDR3 DNA reads TGCGCCAGCAGCCAGGAGACAGGGTCTACGTCCTACGAGCAGTACTTC. The genes are TRBV4-3 and TRBJ2-7, with 7 positions matching TRBD1. Germline CDR1 LGHNA, CDR2 YSLEER. The CDR3 runs to 16 residues. Trimming cost V 3 bases and J 1 base; bases outside gene matches: 9.

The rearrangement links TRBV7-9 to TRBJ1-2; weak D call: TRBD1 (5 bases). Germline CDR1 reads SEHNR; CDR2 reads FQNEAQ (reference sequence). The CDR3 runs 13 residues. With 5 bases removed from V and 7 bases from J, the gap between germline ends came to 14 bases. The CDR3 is CASSGTLAGGYTF. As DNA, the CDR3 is TGTGCCAGCAGCGGGACCTTGGCGGGTGGCTACACCTTC.

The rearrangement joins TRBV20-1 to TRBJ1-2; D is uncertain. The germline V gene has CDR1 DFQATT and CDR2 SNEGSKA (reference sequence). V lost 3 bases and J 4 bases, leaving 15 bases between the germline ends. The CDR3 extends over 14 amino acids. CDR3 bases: TGCAGTGCTAGTACTGCGGTACAGCTCTATGGCTACACCTTC. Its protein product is CSASTAVQLYGYTF.

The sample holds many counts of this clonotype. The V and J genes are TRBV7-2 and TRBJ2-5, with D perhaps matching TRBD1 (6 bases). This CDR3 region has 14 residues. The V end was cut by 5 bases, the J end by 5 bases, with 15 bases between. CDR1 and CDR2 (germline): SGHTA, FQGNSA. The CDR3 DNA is TGTGCCAGCAGCACCCGGGACACTGCGGAGACCCAGTACTTC. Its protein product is CASSTRDTAETQYF. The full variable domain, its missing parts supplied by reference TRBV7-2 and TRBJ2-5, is GAGVSQSPSNKVTEKGKDVELRCDPISGHTALYWYRQSLGQGLEFLIYFQGNSAPDKSGLPSDRFSAERTGGSVSTLTIQRTQQEDSAVYLCASSTRDTAETQYFGPGTRLLVL.

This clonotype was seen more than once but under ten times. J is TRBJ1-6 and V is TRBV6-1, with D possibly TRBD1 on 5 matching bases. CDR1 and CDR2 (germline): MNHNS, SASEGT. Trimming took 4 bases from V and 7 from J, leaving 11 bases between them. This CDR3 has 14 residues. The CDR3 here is CASSAGRENSPLHF. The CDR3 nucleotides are TGTGCCAGCAGTGCGGGCAGGGAGAATTCACCCCTCCACTTT.

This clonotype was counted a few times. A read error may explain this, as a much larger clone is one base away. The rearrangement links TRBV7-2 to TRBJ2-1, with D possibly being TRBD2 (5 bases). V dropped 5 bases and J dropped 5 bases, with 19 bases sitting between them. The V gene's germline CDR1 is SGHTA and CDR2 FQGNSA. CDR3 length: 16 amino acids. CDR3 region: CASSNRGNAADNEQFF. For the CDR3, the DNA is TGTGCCAGCAGCAATAGAGGGAATGCGGCTGACAATGAGCAGTTCTTC.

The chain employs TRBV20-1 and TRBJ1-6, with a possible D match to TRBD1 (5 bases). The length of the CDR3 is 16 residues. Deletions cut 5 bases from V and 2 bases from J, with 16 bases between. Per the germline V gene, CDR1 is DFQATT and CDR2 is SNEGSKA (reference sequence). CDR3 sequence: CSASRAEGTYNSPLHF. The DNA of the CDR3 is TGCAGTGCTTCCCGAGCCGAGGGGACCTATAATTCACCCCTCCACTTT.

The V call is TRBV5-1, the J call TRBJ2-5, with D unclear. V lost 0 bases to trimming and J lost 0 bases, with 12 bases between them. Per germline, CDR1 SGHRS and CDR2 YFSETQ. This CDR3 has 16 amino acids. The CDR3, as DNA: TGCGCCAGCAGCTTGGGAGAGCTTATATACCAAGAGACCCAGTACTTC. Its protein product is CASSLGELIYQETQYF. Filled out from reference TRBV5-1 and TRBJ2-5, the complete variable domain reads KAGVTQTPRYLIKTRGQQVTLSCSPISGHRSVSWYQQTPGQGLQFLFEYFSETQRNKGNFPGRFSGRQFSNSRSEMNVSTLELGDSALYLCASSLGELIYQETQYFGPGTRLLVL.

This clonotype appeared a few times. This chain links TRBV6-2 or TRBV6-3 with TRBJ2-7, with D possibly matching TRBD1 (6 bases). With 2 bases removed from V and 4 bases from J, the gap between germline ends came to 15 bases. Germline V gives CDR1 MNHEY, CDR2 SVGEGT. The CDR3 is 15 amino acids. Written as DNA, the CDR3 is TGTGCCAGCAGTTACACACGGCTCCAGGGGTACGAGCAGTACTTC. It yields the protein CASSYTRLQGYEQYF.